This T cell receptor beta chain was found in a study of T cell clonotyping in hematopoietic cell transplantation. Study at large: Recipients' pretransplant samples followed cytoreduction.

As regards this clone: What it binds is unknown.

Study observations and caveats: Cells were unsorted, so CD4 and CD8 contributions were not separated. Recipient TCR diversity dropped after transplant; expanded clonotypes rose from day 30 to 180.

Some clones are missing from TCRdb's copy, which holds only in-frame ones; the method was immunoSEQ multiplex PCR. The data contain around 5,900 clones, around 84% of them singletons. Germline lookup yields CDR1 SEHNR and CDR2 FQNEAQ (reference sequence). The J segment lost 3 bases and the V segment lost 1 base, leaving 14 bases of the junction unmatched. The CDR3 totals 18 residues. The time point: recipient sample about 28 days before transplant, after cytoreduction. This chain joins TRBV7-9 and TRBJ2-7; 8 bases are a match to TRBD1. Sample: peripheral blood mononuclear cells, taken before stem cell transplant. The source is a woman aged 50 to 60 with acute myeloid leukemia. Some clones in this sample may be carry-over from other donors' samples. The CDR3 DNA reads TGTGCCAGCAGCTTAGGTGAGACAGGGGACTCACGAGACTACGAGCAGTACTTC. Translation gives CASSLGETGDSRDYEQYF.